Sequencing of this TCR beta chain was carried out in a study of CD8+ T cells in alopecia areata. The overall study: Among treated patients, oral tofacitinib was administered at 5 to 10 mg twice daily.

Trimming left V 3 bases short and J 3 bases short, with 6 bases between. Germline assignment: CDR1 SGHRS and CDR2 YFSETQ. This CDR3 contains 13 residues. Indicated treatment: oral pan-JAK inhibitor, 5-10 mg twice daily. As to this clone: Its specificity is not known.

Reverse transcription of extracted RNA yielded cDNA, which provided the sequencing template. This table comes from immunoSEQ multiplex PCR, and its TCRdb copy is limited to in-frame clones, with some not included. The sample consists of about 200,000 clones, around two fifths of them appearing once. General observations from the study: Sequence data from scalp samples additionally include resident alphabeta T cells of normal skin. Many expanded lesional clones remained in scalp and blood on tofacitinib.

This specimen consisted of CD4+ T cells sorted from blood, obtained at roughly week 30, from a patient treated with tofacitinib. The receptor comes from a human donor with alopecia areata. This chain links TRBV5-1 with TRBJ2-2; a weak D match, TRBD2 (5 bases). The CDR3 reads CASSWEYTGELFF. In DNA form, the CDR3 reads TGCGCCAGCAGCTGGGAGTACACCGGGGAGCTGTTTTTT. The full variable domain, rest sourced from reference TRBV5-1 and TRBJ2-2, is KAGVTQTPRYLIKTRGQQVTLSCSPISGHRSVSWYQQTPGQGLQFLFEYFSETQRNKGNFPGRFSGRQFSNSRSEMNVSTLELGDSALYLCASSWEYTGELFFGEGSRLTVL.